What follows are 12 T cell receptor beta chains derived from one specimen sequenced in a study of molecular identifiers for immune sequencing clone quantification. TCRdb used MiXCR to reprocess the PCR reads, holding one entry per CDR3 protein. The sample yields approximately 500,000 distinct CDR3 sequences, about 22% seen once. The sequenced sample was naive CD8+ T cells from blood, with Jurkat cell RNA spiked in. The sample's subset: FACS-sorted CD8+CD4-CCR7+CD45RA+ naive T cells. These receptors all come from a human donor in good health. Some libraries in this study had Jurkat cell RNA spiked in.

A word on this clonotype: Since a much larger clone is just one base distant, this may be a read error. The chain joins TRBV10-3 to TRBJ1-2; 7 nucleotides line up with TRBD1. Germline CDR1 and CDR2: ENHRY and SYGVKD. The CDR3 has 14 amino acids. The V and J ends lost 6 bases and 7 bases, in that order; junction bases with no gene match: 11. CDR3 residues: CAISGTEEPSGYTF. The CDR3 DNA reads TGTGCCATCAGCGGGACAGAGGAGCCGAGTGGCTACACCTTC.

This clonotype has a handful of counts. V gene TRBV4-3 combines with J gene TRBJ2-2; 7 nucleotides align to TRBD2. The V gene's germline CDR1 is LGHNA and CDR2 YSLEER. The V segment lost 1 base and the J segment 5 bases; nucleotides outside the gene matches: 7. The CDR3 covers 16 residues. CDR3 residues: CASSQGRLAPTGELFF. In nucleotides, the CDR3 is TGCGCCAGCAGCCAAGGCCGACTAGCACCGACCGGGGAGCTGTTTTTT.

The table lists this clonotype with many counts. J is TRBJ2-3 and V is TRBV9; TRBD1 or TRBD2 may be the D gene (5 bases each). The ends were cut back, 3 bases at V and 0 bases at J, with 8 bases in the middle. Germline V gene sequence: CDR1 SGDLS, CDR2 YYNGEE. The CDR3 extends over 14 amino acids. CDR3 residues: CASSDGTSTDTQYF. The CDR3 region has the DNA TGTGCCAGCAGCGATGGGACCAGCACAGATACGCAGTATTTT. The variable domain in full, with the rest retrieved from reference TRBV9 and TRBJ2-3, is DSGVTQTPKHLITATGQRVTLRCSPRSGDLSVYWYQQSLDQGLQFLIQYYNGEERAKGNILERFSAQQFPDLHSELNLSSLELGDSALYFCASSDGTSTDTQYFGPGTRLTVL.

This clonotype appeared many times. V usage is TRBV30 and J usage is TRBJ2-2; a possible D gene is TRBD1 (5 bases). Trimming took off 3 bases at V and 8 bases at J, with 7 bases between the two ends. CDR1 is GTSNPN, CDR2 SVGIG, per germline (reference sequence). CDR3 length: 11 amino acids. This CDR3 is CAWRDKGELFF. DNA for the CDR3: TGTGCCTGGAGGGACAAAGGGGAGCTGTTTTTT.

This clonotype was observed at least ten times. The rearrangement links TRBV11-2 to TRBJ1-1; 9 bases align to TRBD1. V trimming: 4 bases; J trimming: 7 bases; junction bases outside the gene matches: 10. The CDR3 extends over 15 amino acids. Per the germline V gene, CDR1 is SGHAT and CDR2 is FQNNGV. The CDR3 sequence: CASSSPYRGQGEAFF. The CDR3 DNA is TGTGCCAGCAGCTCACCATACAGGGGGCAAGGTGAAGCTTTCTTT.

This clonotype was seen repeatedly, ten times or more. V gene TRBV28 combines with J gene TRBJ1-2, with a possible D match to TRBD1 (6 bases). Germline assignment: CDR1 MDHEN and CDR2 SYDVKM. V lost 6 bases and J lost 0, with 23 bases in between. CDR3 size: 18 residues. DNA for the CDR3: TGTGCCAGCAGCCTCTGGACAGTAACCGGCTTAGCTAACTATGGCTACACCTTC. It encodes CASSLWTVTGLANYGYTF.

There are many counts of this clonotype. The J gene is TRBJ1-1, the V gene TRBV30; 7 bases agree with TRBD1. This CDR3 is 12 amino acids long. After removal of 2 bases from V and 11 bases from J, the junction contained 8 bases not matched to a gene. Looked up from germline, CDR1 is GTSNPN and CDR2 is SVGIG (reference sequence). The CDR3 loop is CAWSHTGQWAFF. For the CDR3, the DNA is TGTGCCTGGAGTCATACGGGACAGTGGGCTTTCTTT.

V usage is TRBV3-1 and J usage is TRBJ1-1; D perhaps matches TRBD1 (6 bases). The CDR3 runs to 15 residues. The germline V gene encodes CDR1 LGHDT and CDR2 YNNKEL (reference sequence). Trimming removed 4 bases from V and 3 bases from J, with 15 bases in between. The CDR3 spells CASSPTGRLDTEAFF. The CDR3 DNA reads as TGTGCCAGCAGCCCCACAGGGAGGCTGGACACTGAAGCTTTCTTT.

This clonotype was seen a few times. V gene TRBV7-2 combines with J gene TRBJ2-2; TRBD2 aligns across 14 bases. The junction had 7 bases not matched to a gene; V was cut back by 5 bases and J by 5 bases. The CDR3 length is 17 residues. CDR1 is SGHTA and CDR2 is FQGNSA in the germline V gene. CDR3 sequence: CASSPGLAGGYTGELFF. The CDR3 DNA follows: TGTGCCAGCAGCCCCGGACTAGCGGGGGGCTATACCGGGGAGCTGTTTTTT.

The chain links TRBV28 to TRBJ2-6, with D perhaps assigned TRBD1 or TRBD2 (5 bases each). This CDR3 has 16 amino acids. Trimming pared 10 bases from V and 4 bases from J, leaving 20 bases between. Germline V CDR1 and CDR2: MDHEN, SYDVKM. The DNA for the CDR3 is TGTGCCACCGGGGTCCCAGGGATGGCGGGGGCCAACGTCCTGACTTTC. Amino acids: CATGVPGMAGANVLTF.

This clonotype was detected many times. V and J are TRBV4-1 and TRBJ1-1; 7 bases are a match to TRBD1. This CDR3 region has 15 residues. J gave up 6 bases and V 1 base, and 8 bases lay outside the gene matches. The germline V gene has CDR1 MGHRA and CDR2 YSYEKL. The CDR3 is CASSQVRGARAEAFF. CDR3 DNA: TGCGCCAGCAGCCAAGTCAGGGGGGCTAGGGCTGAAGCTTTCTTT.

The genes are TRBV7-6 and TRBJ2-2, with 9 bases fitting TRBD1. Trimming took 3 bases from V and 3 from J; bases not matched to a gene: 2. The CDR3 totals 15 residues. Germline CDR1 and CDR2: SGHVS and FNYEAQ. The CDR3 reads CASSFGQGHTGELFF. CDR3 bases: TGTGCCAGCAGCTTCGGACAGGGGCACACCGGGGAGCTGTTTTTT.